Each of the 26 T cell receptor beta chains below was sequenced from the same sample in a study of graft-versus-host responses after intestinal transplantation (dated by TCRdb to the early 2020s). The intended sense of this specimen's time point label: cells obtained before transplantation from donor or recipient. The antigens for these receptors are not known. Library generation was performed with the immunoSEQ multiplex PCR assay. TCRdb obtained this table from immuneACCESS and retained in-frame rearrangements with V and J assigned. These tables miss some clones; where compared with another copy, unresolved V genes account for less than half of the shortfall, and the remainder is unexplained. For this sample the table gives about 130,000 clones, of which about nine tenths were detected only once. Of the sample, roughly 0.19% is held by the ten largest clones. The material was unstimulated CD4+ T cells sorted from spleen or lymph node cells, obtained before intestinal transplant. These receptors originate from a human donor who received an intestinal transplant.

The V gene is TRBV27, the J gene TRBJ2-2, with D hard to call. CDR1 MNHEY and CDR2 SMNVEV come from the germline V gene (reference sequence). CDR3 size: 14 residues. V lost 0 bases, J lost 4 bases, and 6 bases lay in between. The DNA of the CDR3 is TGTGCCAGCAGTTTATCAAGGGCCACCGGGGAGCTGTTTTTT. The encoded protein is CASSLSRATGELFF.

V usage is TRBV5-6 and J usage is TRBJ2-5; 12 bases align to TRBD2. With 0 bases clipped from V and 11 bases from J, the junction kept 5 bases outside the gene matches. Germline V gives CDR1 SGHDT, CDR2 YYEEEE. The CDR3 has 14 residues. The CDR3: CASSLGLAGGEQYF. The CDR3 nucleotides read TGTGCCAGCAGCTTGGGGCTAGCGGGAGGGGAGCAGTACTTC. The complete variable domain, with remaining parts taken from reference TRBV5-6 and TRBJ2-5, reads DAGVTQSPTHLIKTRGQQVTLRCSPKSGHDTVSWYQQALGQGPQFIFQYYEEEERQRGNFPDRFSGHQFPNYSSELNVNALLLGDSALYLCASSLGLAGGEQYFGPGTRLLVL.

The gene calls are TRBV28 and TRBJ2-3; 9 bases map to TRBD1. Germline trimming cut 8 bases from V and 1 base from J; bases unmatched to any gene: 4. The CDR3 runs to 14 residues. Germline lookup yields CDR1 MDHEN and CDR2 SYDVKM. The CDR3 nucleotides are TGTGCCAGCCGGCGGACAGGGGGCACAGATACGCAGTATTTT. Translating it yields CASRRTGGTDTQYF. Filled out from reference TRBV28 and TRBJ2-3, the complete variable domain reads DVKVTQSSRYLVKRTGEKVFLECVQDMDHENMFWYRQDPGLGLRLIYFSYDVKMKEKGDIPEGYSVSREKKERFSLILESASTNQTSMYLCASRRTGGTDTQYFGPGTRLTVL.

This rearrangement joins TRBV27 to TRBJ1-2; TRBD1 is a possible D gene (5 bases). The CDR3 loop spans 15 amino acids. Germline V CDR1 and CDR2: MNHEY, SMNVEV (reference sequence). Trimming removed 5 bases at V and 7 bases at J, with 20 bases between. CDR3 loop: CASSGGLGTRPGYTF. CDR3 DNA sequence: TGTGCCAGCAGTGGAGGGCTCGGGACTCGTCCTGGCTACACCTTC.

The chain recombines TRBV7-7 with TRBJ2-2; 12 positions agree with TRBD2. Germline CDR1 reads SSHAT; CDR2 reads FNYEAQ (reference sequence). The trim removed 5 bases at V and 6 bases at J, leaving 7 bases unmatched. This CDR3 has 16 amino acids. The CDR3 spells CASSRGLAGLAGELFF. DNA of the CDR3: TGTGCCAGCAGCCGTGGACTAGCGGGACTGGCCGGGGAGCTGTTTTTT.

This chain's CDR3 is CASSLSGANNEQFF. CDR3 DNA: TGTGCCAGCAGTCTCTCCGGGGCCAACAATGAGCAGTTCTTC. V usage is TRBV6-5 and J usage is TRBJ2-1; D assignment may be TRBD1 or TRBD2 (5 bases each). CDR3 length equals 14 residues. Trimming took off 5 bases at V and 5 bases at J, with 13 bases between the two ends. In germline, CDR1 is MNHEY, CDR2 SVGAGI.

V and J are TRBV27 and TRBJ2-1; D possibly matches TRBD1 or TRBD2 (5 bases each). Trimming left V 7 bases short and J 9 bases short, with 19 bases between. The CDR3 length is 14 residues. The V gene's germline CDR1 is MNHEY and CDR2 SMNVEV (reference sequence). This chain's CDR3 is CASNGLATRGEQFF. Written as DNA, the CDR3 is TGTGCCAGCAACGGTTTAGCGACAAGGGGTGAGCAGTTCTTC.

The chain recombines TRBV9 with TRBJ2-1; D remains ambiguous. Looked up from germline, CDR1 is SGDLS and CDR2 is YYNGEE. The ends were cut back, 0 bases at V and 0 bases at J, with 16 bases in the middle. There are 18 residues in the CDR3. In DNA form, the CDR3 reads TGTGCCAGCAGCGTAGTCCCCCCAGCGCTTGGCTCCTACAATGAGCAGTTCTTC. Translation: CASSVVPPALGSYNEQFF.

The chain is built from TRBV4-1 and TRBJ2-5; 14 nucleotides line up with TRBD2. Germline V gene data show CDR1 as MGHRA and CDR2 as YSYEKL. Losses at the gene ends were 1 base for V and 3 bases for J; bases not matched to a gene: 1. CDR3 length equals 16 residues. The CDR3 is CASSQVGLAGEETQYF. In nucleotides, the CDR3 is TGCGCCAGCAGCCAAGTGGGACTAGCGGGAGAAGAGACCCAGTACTTC.

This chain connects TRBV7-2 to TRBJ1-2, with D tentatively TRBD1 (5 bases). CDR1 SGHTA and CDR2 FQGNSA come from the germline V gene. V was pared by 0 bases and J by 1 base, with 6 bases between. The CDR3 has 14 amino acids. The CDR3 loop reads CASSLAGDNYGYTF. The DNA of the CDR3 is TGTGCCAGCAGCTTAGCAGGGGATAACTATGGCTACACCTTC.

CDR3 DNA: TGTGCCAGCGCCAGAAGTGCGGGAGATAACGAGCAGTACTTC. Translation gives CASARSAGDNEQYF. The chain uses TRBV5-6 and TRBJ2-7; 7 positions match TRBD2. The V gene end was trimmed by 7 bases and the J gene end by 5 bases; junction bases not matched to a gene: 12. Germline CDR1 is SGHDT and CDR2 is YYEEEE. The CDR3 has 14 residues.

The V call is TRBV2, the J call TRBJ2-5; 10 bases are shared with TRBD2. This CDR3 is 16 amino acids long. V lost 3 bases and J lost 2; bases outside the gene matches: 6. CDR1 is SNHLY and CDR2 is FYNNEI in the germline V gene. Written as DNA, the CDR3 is TGTGCCAGCAGTGATCTCGGGACTAGCGTTCAAGAGACCCAGTACTTC. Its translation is CASSDLGTSVQETQYF.

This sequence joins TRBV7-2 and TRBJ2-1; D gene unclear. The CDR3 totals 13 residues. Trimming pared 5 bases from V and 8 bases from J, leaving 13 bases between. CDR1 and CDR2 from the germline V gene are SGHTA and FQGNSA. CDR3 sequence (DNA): TGTGCCAGCAGCCAAAAAGGGATCGATGAGCAGTTCTTC. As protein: CASSQKGIDEQFF.

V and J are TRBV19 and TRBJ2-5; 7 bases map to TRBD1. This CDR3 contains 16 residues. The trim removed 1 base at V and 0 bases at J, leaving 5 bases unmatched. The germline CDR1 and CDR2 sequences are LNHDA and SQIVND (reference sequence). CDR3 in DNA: TGTGCCAGTAGTATAGGACAGGGACCGTACCAAGAGACCCAGTACTTC. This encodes CASSIGQGPYQETQYF.

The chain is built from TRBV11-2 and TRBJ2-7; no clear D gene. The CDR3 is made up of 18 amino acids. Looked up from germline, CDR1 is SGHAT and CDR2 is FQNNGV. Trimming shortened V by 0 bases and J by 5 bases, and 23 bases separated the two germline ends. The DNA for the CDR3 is TGTGCCAGCAGCTTAGATCGTTCAGTTATATCGGGTCTCGACGAGCAGTACTTC. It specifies CASSLDRSVISGLDEQYF.

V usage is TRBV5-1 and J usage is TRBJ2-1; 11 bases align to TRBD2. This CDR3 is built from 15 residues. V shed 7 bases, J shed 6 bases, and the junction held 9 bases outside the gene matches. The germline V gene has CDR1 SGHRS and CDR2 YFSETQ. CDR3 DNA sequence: TGCGCCAGCGAAGGCCTAGCGGGAGGAATCAATGAGCAGTTCTTC. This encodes CASEGLAGGINEQFF.

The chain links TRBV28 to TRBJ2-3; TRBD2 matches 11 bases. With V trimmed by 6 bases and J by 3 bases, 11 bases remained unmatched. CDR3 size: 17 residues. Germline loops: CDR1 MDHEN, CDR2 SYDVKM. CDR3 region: CASSPFGLAGVTDTQYF. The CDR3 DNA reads TGTGCCAGCAGCCCCTTCGGACTAGCGGGTGTAACAGATACGCAGTATTTT.

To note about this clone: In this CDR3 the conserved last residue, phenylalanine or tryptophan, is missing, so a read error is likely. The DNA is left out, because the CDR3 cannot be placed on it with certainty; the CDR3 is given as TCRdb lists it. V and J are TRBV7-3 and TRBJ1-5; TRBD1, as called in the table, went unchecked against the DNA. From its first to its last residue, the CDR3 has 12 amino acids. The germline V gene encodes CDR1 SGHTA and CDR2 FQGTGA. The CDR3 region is CASSLGTGLDYI.

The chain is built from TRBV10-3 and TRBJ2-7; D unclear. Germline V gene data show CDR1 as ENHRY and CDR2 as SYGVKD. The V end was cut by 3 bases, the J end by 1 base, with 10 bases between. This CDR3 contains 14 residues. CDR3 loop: CAISEGLTSYEQYF. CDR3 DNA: TGTGCCATCAGTGAAGGTCTGACATCCTACGAGCAGTACTTC.

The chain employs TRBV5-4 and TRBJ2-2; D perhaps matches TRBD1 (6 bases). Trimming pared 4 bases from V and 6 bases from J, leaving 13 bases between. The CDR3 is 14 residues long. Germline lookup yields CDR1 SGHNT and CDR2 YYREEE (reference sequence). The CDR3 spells CASSHRDPAGELFF. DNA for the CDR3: TGTGCCAGCAGCCACAGGGATCCGGCCGGGGAGCTGTTTTTT.

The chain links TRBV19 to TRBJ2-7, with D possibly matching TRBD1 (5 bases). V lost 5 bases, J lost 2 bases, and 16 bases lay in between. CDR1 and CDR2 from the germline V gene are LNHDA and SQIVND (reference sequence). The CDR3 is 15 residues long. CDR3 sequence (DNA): TGTGCCAGTAGTCCAAAGAGGACACCTACCTACGAGCAGTACTTC. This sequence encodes CASSPKRTPTYEQYF.

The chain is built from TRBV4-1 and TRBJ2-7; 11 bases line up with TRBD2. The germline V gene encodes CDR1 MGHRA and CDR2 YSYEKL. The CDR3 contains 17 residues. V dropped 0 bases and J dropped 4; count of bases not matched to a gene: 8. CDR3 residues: CASSQDLELAGEYEQYF. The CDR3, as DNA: TGCGCCAGCAGCCAAGATCTCGAACTAGCGGGAGAGTACGAGCAGTACTTC.

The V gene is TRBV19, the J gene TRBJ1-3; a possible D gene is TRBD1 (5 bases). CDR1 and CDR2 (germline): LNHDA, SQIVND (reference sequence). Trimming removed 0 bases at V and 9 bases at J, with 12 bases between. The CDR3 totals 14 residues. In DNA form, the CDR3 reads TGTGCCAGTAGTATAGAACGGGGGTTCGGCACCATATATTTT. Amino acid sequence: CASSIERGFGTIYF.

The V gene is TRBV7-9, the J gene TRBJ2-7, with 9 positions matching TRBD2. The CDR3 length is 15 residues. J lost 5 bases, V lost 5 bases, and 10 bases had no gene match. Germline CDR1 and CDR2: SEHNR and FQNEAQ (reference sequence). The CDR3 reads CASSPQASGIHEQYF. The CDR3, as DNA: TGTGCCAGCAGCCCCCAGGCTAGCGGGATTCACGAGCAGTACTTC.

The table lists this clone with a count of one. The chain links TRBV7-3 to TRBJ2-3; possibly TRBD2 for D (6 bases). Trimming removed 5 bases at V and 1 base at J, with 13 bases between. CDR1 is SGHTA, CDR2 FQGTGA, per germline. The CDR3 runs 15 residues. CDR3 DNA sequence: TGTGCCAGCAGCCTCACTAGCAGGCGCACAGATACGCAGTATTTT. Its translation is CASSLTSRRTDTQYF.

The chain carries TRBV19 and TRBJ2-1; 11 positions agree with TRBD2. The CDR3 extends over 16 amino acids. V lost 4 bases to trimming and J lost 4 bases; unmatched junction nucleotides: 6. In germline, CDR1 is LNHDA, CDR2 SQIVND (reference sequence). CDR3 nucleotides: TGTGCCAGTAGTAGAACCGGGACTAGCGGATACAATGAGCAGTTCTTC. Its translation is CASSRTGTSGYNEQFF.